Included here is one T cell receptor (beta chain) sequence, with context. This entry comes from a study of blood T cell repertoires in COVID-19. With 0 bases removed from V and 5 bases from J, the gap between germline ends came to 10 bases. This CDR3 contains 15 residues. Germline CDR1 is SGHTA and CDR2 is FQGNSA. Authors' processing steps: It was from reference gene primer amplification that nucleated cell counts were estimated. Measured with immunoSEQ multiplex PCR; TCRdb has only the in-frame clones, and not every one. V and J calls and clone size are those listed in that table; D and trimming were worked out from the DNA. The sample has a few hundred thousand clones, approximately 83% seen once.

The clonotype was recovered from a woman between 70 and 85 years old with acute or convalescent COVID-19. The rearrangement links TRBV7-2 to TRBJ2-2, with D possibly matching TRBD1 (5 bases). Material: peripheral blood. For the CDR3, the DNA is TGTGCCAGCAGCTTAGCAGTGGGGCGAACCGGGGAGCTGTTTTTT. This encodes CASSLAVGRTGELFF.